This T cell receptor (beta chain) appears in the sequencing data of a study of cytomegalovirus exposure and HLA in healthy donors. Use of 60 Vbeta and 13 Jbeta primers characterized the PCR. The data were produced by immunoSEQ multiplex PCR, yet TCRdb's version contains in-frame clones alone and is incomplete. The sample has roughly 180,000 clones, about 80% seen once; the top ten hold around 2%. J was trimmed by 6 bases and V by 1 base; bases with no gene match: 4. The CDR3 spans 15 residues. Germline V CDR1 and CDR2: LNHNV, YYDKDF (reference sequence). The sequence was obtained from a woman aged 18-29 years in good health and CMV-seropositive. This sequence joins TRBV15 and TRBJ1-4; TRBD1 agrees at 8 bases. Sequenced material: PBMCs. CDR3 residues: CATSRGTGGDEKLFF. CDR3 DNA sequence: TGTGCCACCAGCAGAGGTACAGGGGGGGATGAAAAACTGTTTTTT.